The 29 T cell receptor beta chains given below trace back to one sample, sequenced in a study of shared clonotypes between healthy human individuals (dated by TCRdb to the early 2020s). Libraries came from the immunoSEQ multiplex PCR assay. Here the immuneACCESS table is served through TCRdb, limited to in-frame sequences with V and J called. Missing clones are a known gap in these copies; in checked studies unresolved V genes cover under half, and the rest lacks a known reason. For this sample there are about 470,000 clones; around 75% appear just once. The leading ten clones occupy 13% of the sample. Sequencing was performed on PBMCs. The receptors derive from a woman aged 40 to 55 in good health. Some clones in this sample may be carry-over from other donors' samples.

V and J are TRBV7-3 and TRBJ2-3, with D unresolved. This CDR3 comprises 14 residues. Germline lookup yields CDR1 SGHTA and CDR2 FQGTGA. Trimming removed 5 bases at V and 0 bases at J, with 9 bases between. This chain's CDR3 is CASSGGRSTDTQYF. DNA for the CDR3: TGTGCCAGCAGCGGCGGAAGGAGCACAGATACGCAGTATTTT.

This rearrangement joins TRBV5-4 to TRBJ2-7; 8 bases match TRBD1. CDR1 and CDR2 from the germline V gene are SGHNT and YYREEE (reference sequence). The CDR3 consists of 15 residues. V shed 4 bases, J shed 3 bases, and the junction held 9 bases outside the gene matches. As DNA, the CDR3 is TGTGCCAGCAGCCAAGACCAGGGGGCCCACTACGAGCAGTACTTC. It is translated as CASSQDQGAHYEQYF. Filled out from reference TRBV5-4 and TRBJ2-7, the complete variable domain reads ETGVTQSPTHLIKTRGQQVTLRCSSQSGHNTVSWYQQALGQGPQFIFQYYREEENGRGNFPPRFSGLQFPNYSSELNVNALELDDSALYLCASSQDQGAHYEQYFGPGTRLTVT.

V usage is TRBV19 and J usage is TRBJ2-2; D is possibly TRBD1 (6 bases). Germline V gene sequence: CDR1 LNHDA, CDR2 SQIVND (reference sequence). V lost 5 bases and J 7 bases, leaving 20 bases between the germline ends. This CDR3 is 16 amino acids long. CDR3 nucleotides: TGTGCCAGTAGTCCGTCTCCAGGGGCGAAGGTCGGGGAGCTGTTTTTT. It translates to CASSPSPGAKVGELFF.

This CDR3 is CASSSPTGWVETQYF. The CDR3 DNA sequence: TGTGCCAGCAGCTCCCCAACGGGCTGGGTCGAGACCCAGTACTTC. The V call is TRBV5-6, the J call TRBJ2-5; D is ambiguous. This CDR3 spans 15 amino acids. Trimming removed 3 bases at V and 5 bases at J, with 17 bases between. Germline V gives CDR1 SGHDT, CDR2 YYEEEE.

The gene calls are TRBV30 and TRBJ1-3, with unresolved D. This CDR3 spans 16 amino acids. Trimming left V 7 bases short and J 0 bases short, with 19 bases between. Germline-derived CDR1 and CDR2 are GTSNPN and SVGIG (reference sequence). In DNA, the CDR3 is TGTGCCTCTACCCGGACCCTGGAGAGCTCTGGAAACACCATATATTTT. Translating it yields CASTRTLESSGNTIYF.

The chain combines TRBV19 with TRBJ2-7; D may be TRBD2 (6 bases). The germline CDR1 and CDR2 sequences are LNHDA and SQIVND (reference sequence). The V end was cut by 3 bases, the J end by 4 bases, with 10 bases between. The CDR3 is 13 residues long. The CDR3 coding sequence is TGTGCCAGTAGTATCGTGGAGGGGTACGAGCAGTACTTC. Translation gives CASSIVEGYEQYF.

The V and J genes are TRBV11-2 and TRBJ2-3; D is uncertain. The V end lost 1 base, the J end lost 6 bases, and 11 bases lay between the germline ends. There are 14 residues in the CDR3. In germline, CDR1 is SGHAT, CDR2 FQNNGV. CDR3 loop: CASSLVGGRDTQYF. Written as DNA, the CDR3 is TGTGCCAGCAGCTTAGTTGGCGGTCGGGATACGCAGTATTTT.

The genes are TRBV5-4 and TRBJ2-7; D is perhaps TRBD1 (6 bases). This CDR3 region has 13 residues. Trimming removed 3 bases at V and 3 bases at J, with 10 bases between. Germline V gene lookup returns CDR1 SGHNT and CDR2 YYREEE (reference sequence). The CDR3 sequence is CASSSRDNYEQYF. The CDR3 nucleotides read TGTGCCAGCAGCTCCCGGGACAACTACGAGCAGTACTTC.

The V gene is TRBV6-1, the J gene TRBJ1-2; D ambiguous. CDR3 size: 14 residues. V lost 3 bases to trimming and J lost 2 bases, with 10 bases between them. The V gene's germline CDR1 is MNHNS and CDR2 SASEGT. The CDR3 region is CASSELSKNYGYTF. The DNA of the CDR3 is TGTGCCAGCAGTGAGTTAAGCAAGAACTATGGCTACACCTTC.

This chain links TRBV18 with TRBJ1-5, with a possible D match to TRBD1 (6 bases). The CDR3 spans 15 residues. Germline CDR1 and CDR2: KGHSH and LQKENI. With 6 bases removed from V and 3 bases from J, the gap between germline ends came to 15 bases. The CDR3 spells CASSPSGVINQPQHF. The CDR3 DNA is TGTGCCAGCTCCCCTTCAGGGGTCATCAATCAGCCCCAGCATTTT.

The chain is built from TRBV28 and TRBJ2-7, with TRBD1 matching 7 bases. Germline-derived CDR1 and CDR2 are MDHEN and SYDVKM. With 6 bases clipped from V and 2 bases from J, the junction kept 7 bases outside the gene matches. This CDR3 region has 14 residues. The CDR3 loop is CASREQGLPYEQYF. The CDR3 bases are TGTGCCAGCAGAGAACAGGGGCTACCCTACGAGCAGTACTTC. Together with reference TRBV28 and TRBJ2-7, the CDR3 gives the full variable domain: DVKVTQSSRYLVKRTGEKVFLECVQDMDHENMFWYRQDPGLGLRLIYFSYDVKMKEKGDIPEGYSVSREKKERFSLILESASTNQTSMYLCASREQGLPYEQYFGPGTRLTVT.

The genes are TRBV12-5 and TRBJ2-2, with 7 positions matching TRBD2. V dropped 3 bases and J dropped 4; count of bases not matched to a gene: 8. The CDR3 extends over 16 amino acids. Germline V gene sequence: CDR1 LGHNT, CDR2 FRNRAP. In DNA, the CDR3 is TGTGCTAGTGGTTTAATCGGCGGGAGTATCACCGGGGAGCTGTTTTTT. Encoded protein: CASGLIGGSITGELFF.

The chain's CDR3 is CASTIAGSSYNEQFF. The CDR3 nucleotides are TGTGCCAGCACCATAGCGGGGTCCTCCTACAATGAGCAGTTCTTC. V and J are TRBV7-9 and TRBJ2-1; 8 positions agree with TRBD2. Germline V lookup: CDR1 SEHNR, CDR2 FQNEAQ (reference sequence). V lost 7 bases, J lost 0 bases, and 5 bases stayed unmatched. The CDR3 has 15 amino acids.

This clone was picked up one time. The V gene is TRBV7-9, the J gene TRBJ1-2; D gene uncertain. The V gene lost 2 bases and the J gene lost 2 bases, with 9 bases spanning the gap. Germline values: CDR1 SEHNR, CDR2 FQNEAQ (reference sequence). This CDR3 spans 14 amino acids. This CDR3 is CASSLWPDNYGYTF. The CDR3 DNA is TGTGCCAGCAGCTTATGGCCGGACAACTATGGCTACACCTTC. Drawing the rest from reference TRBV7-9 and TRBJ1-2, the complete variable domain is DTGVSQNPRHKITKRGQNVTFRCDPISEHNRLYWYRQTLGQGPEFLTYFQNEAQLEKSRLLSDRFSAERPKGSFSTLEIQRTEQGDSAMYLCASSLWPDNYGYTFGSGTRLTVV.

The rearrangement joins TRBV6-5 to TRBJ1-4; D not resolved. In germline, CDR1 is MNHEY, CDR2 SVGAGI. Trimming stripped 5 bases from V and 7 bases from J, with 5 bases between. The CDR3 contains 11 residues. This chain's CDR3 is CASSTGEKLFF. CDR3 coding DNA: TGTGCCAGCAGTACGGGTGAAAAACTGTTTTTT.

This clone showed up many times. The chain has TRBV28 and TRBJ2-1; TRBD2 matches at 7 bases. CDR3 length: 17 residues. Germline CDR1 MDHEN, CDR2 SYDVKM. Trimming removed 2 bases from V and 4 bases from J; junction bases left unmatched: 11. The CDR3 DNA sequence: TGTGCCAGCAGTTTAGGAACCGGGACTACCTATTACAATGAGCAGTTCTTC. Translated: CASSLGTGTTYYNEQFF.

A single count supports this clone. V usage is TRBV7-2 and J usage is TRBJ2-3; 12 nucleotides agree with TRBD2. From germline, CDR1 is SGHTA and CDR2 FQGNSA. The CDR3 has 15 residues. The junction had 1 base not matched to a gene; V was cut back by 5 bases and J by 1 base. The DNA for the CDR3 is TGTGCCAGCAGCGGGACTAGCGGGCGCACAGATACGCAGTATTTT. Translated, it gives CASSGTSGRTDTQYF.

V and J are TRBV29-1 and TRBJ2-5; TRBD1 is a possible D gene (6 bases). The DNA matches TRBJ2-7 better at its end, which makes the J call doubtful. The CDR3 has 13 residues. Germline CDR1 SQVTM, CDR2 ANQGSEA. CDR3 in DNA: TGCAGCGTTGACGGGCAGGGGATCAACGAGCAGTACTTC. This codes for CSVDGQGINEQYF.

This sequence joins TRBV4-1 and TRBJ2-2; 7 bases match TRBD1. Germline lookup yields CDR1 MGHRA and CDR2 YSYEKL. J lost 2 bases, V lost 4 bases, and 13 bases had no gene match. CDR3 length: 18 residues. This chain's CDR3 is CASSLGLKGTENTGELFF. CDR3 sequence (DNA): TGCGCCAGCAGCCTGGGGTTGAAAGGGACAGAAAACACCGGGGAGCTGTTTTTT.

The gene calls are TRBV7-2 and TRBJ2-2, with 9 bases aligning to TRBD1. J gave up 10 bases and V 1 base, and 10 bases lay outside the gene matches. Germline V gene sequence: CDR1 SGHTA, CDR2 FQGNSA. There are 16 residues in the CDR3. CDR3 sequence (DNA): TGTGCCAGCAGCTTAGGGGCCGGGACAGGGTCCGTGGAGCTGTTTTTT. Its translation: CASSLGAGTGSVELFF.

The V call is TRBV27, the J call TRBJ2-1; 10 bases are shared with TRBD2. V was pared by 5 bases and J by 7 bases, with 11 bases of the junction left unmatched. Germline loops: CDR1 MNHEY, CDR2 SMNVEV (reference sequence). The length of the CDR3 is 16 residues. The CDR3 bases are TGTGCCAGCAGTCTCTGGTCTAGCGGGAGTCGAAATGAGCAGTTCTTC. This gives the protein CASSLWSSGSRNEQFF.

Of note for this clone: Just one base apart from a much larger clone, this may be a read error. This chain uses TRBV5-6 with TRBJ2-3; D gene unclear. The germline gives CDR1 SGHDT, CDR2 YYEEEE. Trimming took off 1 base at V and 3 bases at J, with 0 bases between the two ends. The CDR3 totals 11 residues. The CDR3 nucleotides read TGTGCCAGCAGCTTGACAGATACGCAGTATTTT. This translates into CASSLTDTQYF. Full variable domain (outside the CDR3, taken from reference TRBV5-6 and TRBJ2-3): DAGVTQSPTHLIKTRGQQVTLRCSPKSGHDTVSWYQQALGQGPQFIFQYYEEEERQRGNFPDRFSGHQFPNYSSELNVNALLLGDSALYLCASSLTDTQYFGPGTRLTVL.

Regarding this clone: The same CDR3 is also encoded by other DNA sequences in this sample. V usage is TRBV7-8 and J usage is TRBJ1-5, with 10 positions matching TRBD1. With V trimmed by 2 bases and J by 0 bases, 10 bases remained unmatched. The CDR3 contains 19 residues. Germline CDR1 and CDR2: SGHVS and FQNEAQ. The CDR3 loop is CASSLRGGQGIYSNQPQHF. CDR3 in DNA: TGTGCCAGCAGCTTAAGGGGGGGACAGGGGATATATAGCAATCAGCCCCAGCATTTT.

The chain carries TRBV6-1 and TRBJ1-5; unclear D gene. The V end was cut by 5 bases, the J end by 0 bases, with 8 bases between. The CDR3 length is 14 residues. The V gene's germline CDR1 is MNHNS and CDR2 SASEGT. CDR3 coding DNA: TGTGCCAGCAGTCCCACACTTAGCAATCAGCCCCAGCATTTT. This gives the protein CASSPTLSNQPQHF.

This clone was detected only a few times. V and J are TRBV21-1 and TRBJ1-1; the listed D gene, TRBD1, was not tested against the DNA. TRBV21-1 is termed a pseudogene. This CDR3 comprises 14 residues. In DNA form, the CDR3 reads TGTGCCAGCAGCGGGCGACAGGCTCACACTGAAGCTTTCTTT. Translated, it gives CASSGRQAHTEAFF.

Regarding this clone: This could be a read error, since a much larger clone is one nucleotide away. The same CDR3 is also encoded by other DNA sequences in this sample. J is TRBJ1-1 and V is TRBV7-7; possible D gene TRBD1, 5 bases. The germline gives CDR1 SSHAT, CDR2 FNYEAQ (reference sequence). The CDR3 has 13 amino acids. Trimming cost V 2 bases and J 6 bases, with 10 bases left between them. CDR3 region: CASSLTGPPEAFF. CDR3 sequence (DNA): TGTGCCAGCAGCTTAACGGGGCCCCCTGAAGCTTTCTTT.

V usage is TRBV10-3 and J usage is TRBJ1-2; 8 bases line up with TRBD1. CDR3 size: 14 residues. The V and J ends lost 3 bases and 3 bases, in that order; junction bases with no gene match: 3. Germline V gene sequence: CDR1 ENHRY, CDR2 SYGVKD. The CDR3 DNA follows: TGTGCCATCAGTGAAGCAGGGGGCGACTATGGCTACACCTTC. Amino acid sequence: CAISEAGGDYGYTF.

The chain combines TRBV28 with TRBJ2-1, with 12 bases fitting TRBD2. V lost 4 bases, J lost 6 bases, and 4 bases stayed unmatched. The germline V gene encodes CDR1 MDHEN and CDR2 SYDVKM. CDR3 size: 15 residues. CDR3 sequence (DNA): TGTGCCAGCAGTTATCTAGCGGGAGGGCCCAATGAGCAGTTCTTC. It translates to CASSYLAGGPNEQFF.

Written as DNA, the CDR3 is TGTGCCTGGAGTGCCCGCGTCAATGAGCAGTTCTTC. It yields the protein CAWSARVNEQFF. The chain employs TRBV30 and TRBJ2-1; D not resolved. CDR3 size: 12 residues. The ends were cut back, 1 base at V and 6 bases at J, with 7 bases in the middle. The germline gives CDR1 GTSNPN, CDR2 SVGIG (reference sequence). Looking up the rest from reference TRBV30 and TRBJ2-1 gives the full variable domain: SQTIHQWPATLVQPVGSPLSLECTVEGTSNPNLYWYRQAAGRGLQLLFYSVGIGQISSEVPQNLSASRPQDRQFILSSKKLLLSDSGFYLCAWSARVNEQFFGPGTRLTVL.